The sequence of this T cell receptor beta chain was determined in a study of OX40 agonist ivuxolimab in advanced cancers. Study overall: Of mixed ages from about 23 to 85 and averaging about 56 years, the group was approximately 84% male. Three dose-escalation patients had partial responses: one with hepatocellular carcinoma and two with cutaneous melanoma.

This CDR3 is built from 14 residues. Germline assignment: CDR1 KGHSH and CDR2 LQKENI. Germline trimming cut 0 bases from V and 3 bases from J; bases unmatched to any gene: 1. Only in-frame clones appear in the TCRdb table, and some are missing; sequencing was by immunoSEQ multiplex PCR. There are 65,000 to 95,000 clones in the sample; around nine tenths occur only once, and under 6.5% lies in the top ten. The TCR sequence derives from an adult with an advanced solid tumor such as melanoma, head and neck, liver or kidney cancer. V and J are TRBV18 and TRBJ2-7, with 8 bases lining up with TRBD1. This specimen consisted of CD4+ or CD8+ T cells sorted from blood, obtained in a trial of the OX40 agonist ivuxolimab. DNA of the CDR3: TGTGCCAGCTCACCACCGACAGGGGACTACGAGCAGTACTTC. Protein: CASSPPTGDYEQYF.